Included here is one T cell receptor beta chain sequence, with context. Antigen unknown. TCR beta cDNA libraries had unique molecular identifiers. From the PCR reads, TCRdb called clonotypes with MiXCR, one entry per CDR3 protein. The table lists hundreds of thousands of distinct CDR3 sequences, roughly 27% of them singletons, with under 0.7% in the top ten. The CDR3 has 14 amino acids. Germline V gene lookup returns CDR1 DFQATT and CDR2 SNEGSKA (reference sequence). V lost 0 bases to trimming and J lost 5 bases, with 13 bases between them. This entry is derived from a study of post-analysis software for immune sequencing data. Study-wide points: Controls showed lower frequencies than patients for 5 or 6 TRBV segments, and TRBV5-6, TRBV5-1 and TRBV20-1 were among these.

This receptor was identified in a girl aged 10-17 years with multiple sclerosis. Source material: blood. The chain carries TRBV20-1 and TRBJ1-2; unclear D gene. The CDR3 region is CSARDGLQIYGYTF. The CDR3 bases are TGCAGTGCTAGAGATGGGCTACAGATATATGGCTACACCTTC.